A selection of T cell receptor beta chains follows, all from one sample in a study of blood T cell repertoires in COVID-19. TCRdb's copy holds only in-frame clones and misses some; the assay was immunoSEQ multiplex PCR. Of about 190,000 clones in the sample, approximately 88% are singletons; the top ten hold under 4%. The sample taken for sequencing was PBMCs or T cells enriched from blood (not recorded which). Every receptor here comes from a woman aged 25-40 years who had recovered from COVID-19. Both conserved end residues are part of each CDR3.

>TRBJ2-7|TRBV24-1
CATSDPARGYEQYF
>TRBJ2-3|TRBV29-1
CSVGVAGALGTQYF
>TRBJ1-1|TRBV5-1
CASSPGGGEAFF
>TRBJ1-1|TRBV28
CASSLNRDTLNTEAFF
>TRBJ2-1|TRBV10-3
CAIKPRLGEADNEQFF
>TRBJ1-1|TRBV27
CASSLSMNTEAFF
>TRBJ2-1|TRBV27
CASRPHVGGGVIEQFF
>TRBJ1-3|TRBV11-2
CASSLGQVLKIDSGNTIYF
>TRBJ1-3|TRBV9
CASSVASGLAGNTIYF
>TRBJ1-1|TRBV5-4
CASSSRTGGETEAFF
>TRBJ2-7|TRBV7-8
CASSPSRGSYEQYF
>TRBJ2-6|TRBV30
CAWSGYSSNVLTF
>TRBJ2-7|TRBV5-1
CASRVRESYEQYF
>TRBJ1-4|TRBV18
CASSNIRQGFLLGPTNEKLFF
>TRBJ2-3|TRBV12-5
CASASADRGTDTQYF
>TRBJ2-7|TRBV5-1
CASSPRTGKYEQYF
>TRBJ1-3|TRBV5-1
CASSPRRAGDSGNTIYF
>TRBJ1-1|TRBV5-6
CASSFSGVNTEAFF
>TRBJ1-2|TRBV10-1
CASSVYRGYGYTF
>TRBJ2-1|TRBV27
CASSPAGLLTYNEQFF
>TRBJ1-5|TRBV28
CASSPNRGRGYSNQPQHF
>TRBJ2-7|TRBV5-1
CASSQGLAYYEQYF
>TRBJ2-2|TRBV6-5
CASSRQGWTGELFF
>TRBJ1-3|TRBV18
CASSPIQPSSGNTIYF
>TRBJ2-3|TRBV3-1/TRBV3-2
CATRQQGIFTDTQYF
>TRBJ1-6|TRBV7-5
CARSRIERGRTILVSPLHF
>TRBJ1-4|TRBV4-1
CASSRLMREKLFF
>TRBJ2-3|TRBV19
CASSISGEWDTQYF
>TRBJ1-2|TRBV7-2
CASSFEQGANYGYTF
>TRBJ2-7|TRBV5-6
CASSSLVGYEQYF
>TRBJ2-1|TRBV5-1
CASSPLSGSGNEQFF
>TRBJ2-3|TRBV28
CASSLTGWADTQYF
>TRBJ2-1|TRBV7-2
CASSFRLAGENEQFF
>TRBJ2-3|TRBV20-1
CSASRLAGVRYTQYF
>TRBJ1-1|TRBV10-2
CASSPQGRGNTEAFF
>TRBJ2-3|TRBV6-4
CASSEDRGHTDTQYF
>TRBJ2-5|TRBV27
CASSLLTTSGVETQYF
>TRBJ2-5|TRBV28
CASSLSWDTQETQYF
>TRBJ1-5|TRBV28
CASSFSVPYQPQHF
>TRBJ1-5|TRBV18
CASSPDSNADQPQHF
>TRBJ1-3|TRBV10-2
CASTSGGSGNTIYF
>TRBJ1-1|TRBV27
CASSLSSGNTEAFF
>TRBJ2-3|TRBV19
CASTSSGRVGDTQYF
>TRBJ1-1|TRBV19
CASSMAAGGTEAFF
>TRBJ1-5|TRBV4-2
CASSQEAGGENQPQHF
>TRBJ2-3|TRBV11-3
CASSRGAVTDTQYF
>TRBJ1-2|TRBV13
CASSSGHLYGYTF
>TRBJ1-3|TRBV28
CASSPLNFMSSGNTIYF
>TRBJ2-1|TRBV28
CASSSVLAGAYNEQFF